The 21 T cell receptor beta chains below all came from one sample that was sequenced in a study of blood T cells in healthy people across ages. Sample-barcoded 5' priming and a J-beta primer mix drove a second PCR of about 7 to 11 cycles. TCRdb re-called the 5' RACE reads with MiXCR, one entry per CDR3 protein. This table has some 800,000 distinct CDR3 sequences, approximately 25% appearing once. The sample was also reused in another study, on T cells of mothers and their children.

Sequenced input: blood. These receptors were collected from a boy younger than 18 in good health.

This clonotype occurred a few times. The chain employs TRBV27 and TRBJ2-1; 7 bases fit TRBD1. The CDR3 sequence is 14 residues long. J was trimmed by 7 bases and V by 0 bases; bases with no gene match: 3. Germline CDR1 is MNHEY and CDR2 is SMNVEV (reference sequence). The CDR3 sequence: CASSLSRGQNEQFF. Here the CDR3 DNA reads TGTGCCAGCAGTTTATCTAGGGGGCAAAATGAGCAGTTCTTC.

This clonotype appeared a few times. This rearrangement joins TRBV4-1 to TRBJ2-2; no clear D. The CDR3 spans 12 residues. The germline gives CDR1 MGHRA, CDR2 YSYEKL. The V end lost 2 bases, the J end lost 6 bases, and 4 bases lay between the germline ends. CDR3 DNA sequence: TGCGCCAGCAGCCAACTGTCCGGGGAGCTGTTTTTT. This gives the protein CASSQLSGELFF.

The gene calls are TRBV20-1 and TRBJ2-7, with TRBD2 identical over 12 bases. Trimming took 0 bases from V and 0 from J; bases not matched to a gene: 9. The CDR3 is 18 residues long. The germline CDR1 and CDR2 sequences are DFQATT and SNEGSKA (reference sequence). The CDR3 spells CSARDGTTSGRNSYEQYF. The CDR3 DNA reads as TGCAGTGCTAGAGATGGAACTACTAGCGGGAGGAACTCCTACGAGCAGTACTTC.

This chain joins TRBV5-1 and TRBJ2-7, with D tentatively TRBD1 (6 bases). The CDR3 spans 15 residues. From germline, CDR1 is SGHRS and CDR2 YFSETQ. Trimming took off 1 base at V and 2 bases at J, with 13 bases between the two ends. The CDR3 nucleotides are TGCGCCAGCAGCTTGATCACAGGGACCACCTACGAGCAGTACTTC. Translating it yields CASSLITGTTYEQYF.

V and J are TRBV11-2 and TRBJ2-5; TRBD2 aligns across 8 bases. This CDR3 contains 16 residues. The V gene end was trimmed by 4 bases and the J gene end by 4 bases; junction bases not matched to a gene: 11. Germline V CDR1 and CDR2: SGHAT, FQNNGV. For the CDR3, the DNA is TGTGCCAGCAGCTCCCGCTTTCCGGGGGGGCGAGAGACCCAGTACTTC. This codes for CASSSRFPGGRETQYF.

The rearrangement joins TRBV5-4 to TRBJ2-3, with TRBD1 matching 12 bases. The CDR3 extends over 16 amino acids. With V trimmed by 1 base and J by 4 bases, 4 bases remained unmatched. Germline loops: CDR1 SGHNT, CDR2 YYREEE (reference sequence). The DNA of the CDR3 is TGTGCCAGCAGCTTGCCGGGACAGGGGGCATCAGATACGCAGTATTTT. It translates to CASSLPGQGASDTQYF.

The chain combines TRBV6-2 or TRBV6-3 with TRBJ1-5; 7 bases are shared with TRBD1. Trimming took 6 bases from V and 2 from J; bases not matched to a gene: 4. The germline gives CDR1 MNHEY, CDR2 SVGEGT. The CDR3 spans 14 residues. CDR3 in amino acids: CASRQGLGNQPQHF. The CDR3, as DNA: TGTGCCAGCAGACAGGGGTTGGGCAATCAGCCCCAGCATTTT.

The J gene is TRBJ2-7, the V gene TRBV27; 12 nucleotides match TRBD2. The CDR3 is 14 residues long. In germline, CDR1 is MNHEY, CDR2 SMNVEV (reference sequence). CDR3 DNA sequence: TGTGGTAGGCTAGCGGGGGGGAGCTCCTACGAGCAGTACTTC. Protein sequence: CGRLAGGSSYEQYF.

The chain combines TRBV24-1 with TRBJ2-3; D is perhaps TRBD2 (6 bases). Trimming pared 3 bases from V and 11 bases from J, leaving 17 bases between. CDR3 length: 14 amino acids. Germline V lookup: CDR1 KGHDR, CDR2 SFDVKD. The CDR3 nucleotides read TGTGCCACCAGTGATACCGGCGGGGCGGGAAGGCAGTATTTT. It translates to CATSDTGGAGRQYF.

The rearrangement links TRBV6-2 or TRBV6-3 to TRBJ1-1; 9 bases line up with TRBD1. The ends lost 6 bases at V and 5 bases at J; junction bases unmatched: 7. The germline V gene encodes CDR1 MNHEY and CDR2 SVGEGT. There are 14 residues in the CDR3. CDR3 sequence reads: CASRTTGGKTEAFF. CDR3 DNA: TGTGCCAGCAGAACGACAGGGGGGAAAACTGAAGCTTTCTTT.

This clonotype showed up just a few times. This chain links TRBV29-1 with TRBJ2-5, with 9 bases aligning to TRBD1. Matching the DNA end better, TRBJ2-7 makes the J call doubtful. This CDR3 contains 15 residues. CDR1 and CDR2 from the germline V gene are SQVTM and ANQGSEA. The CDR3 sequence is CSAQNGTGYTYEQYF. The CDR3 DNA sequence: TGCAGCGCACAAAACGGGACAGGGTATACCTACGAGCAGTACTTC.

This chain links TRBV7-9 with TRBJ2-2; D remains ambiguous. The CDR3 has 13 residues. CDR1 and CDR2 from the germline V gene are SEHNR and FQNEAQ (reference sequence). The V end was cut by 5 bases, the J end by 7 bases, with 11 bases between. The CDR3 coding sequence is TGTGCCAGCAGCCCCGGCAAGAACGGGGAGCTGTTTTTT. It is translated as CASSPGKNGELFF.

This clonotype turned up a few times. V usage is TRBV4-1 and J usage is TRBJ2-7, with D unclear. The CDR3 is 13 residues long. V lost 0 bases to trimming and J lost 4 bases, with 7 bases between them. In germline, CDR1 is MGHRA, CDR2 YSYEKL. Here the CDR3 DNA reads TGCGCCAGCAGCCAAGAAACAGAATACGAGCAGTACTTC. As protein: CASSQETEYEQYF.

The CDR3 is CSISPGDSYEQYF. CDR3 sequence (DNA): TGCAGCATATCCCCAGGAGACTCCTACGAGCAGTACTTC. The V gene is TRBV29-1, the J gene TRBJ2-7; D not certain. The CDR3 has 13 amino acids. V was shortened by 8 bases and J by 0 bases, with 14 bases between the two germline ends. The V gene's germline CDR1 is SQVTM and CDR2 ANQGSEA.

The V and J genes are TRBV4-3 and TRBJ2-3; D call uncertain. Germline loops: CDR1 LGHNA, CDR2 YSLEER. The CDR3 runs 15 residues. V was shortened by 0 bases and J by 4 bases, with 11 bases between the two germline ends. The CDR3, as DNA: TGCGCCAGCAGCCAAGAGAGAGAGTACTCAGATACGCAGTATTTT. Amino acid sequence: CASSQEREYSDTQYF.

This clonotype came up a few times. This rearrangement joins TRBV27 to TRBJ1-1; maybe TRBD1 (5 bases). The CDR3 sequence is 15 residues long. CDR1 and CDR2 from the germline V gene are MNHEY and SMNVEV (reference sequence). V lost 2 bases and J lost 5, with 15 bases in between. CDR3 region: CASSLGGGGGTEAFF. CDR3 in DNA: TGTGCCAGCAGTTTAGGAGGCGGGGGGGGAACTGAAGCTTTCTTT.

The chain is built from TRBV20-1 and TRBJ1-2; tentative D call: TRBD1 (6 bases). Trimming shortened V by 5 bases and J by 4 bases, and 11 bases separated the two germline ends. The CDR3 totals 12 residues. CDR1 is DFQATT, CDR2 SNEGSKA, per germline (reference sequence). The CDR3 sequence is CSAAGQTYGYTF. The CDR3 DNA is TGCAGTGCTGCTGGACAGACCTATGGCTACACCTTC.

This clonotype was detected only a few times. This chain links TRBV6-1 with TRBJ2-4, with unresolved D. This CDR3 comprises 13 residues. The germline CDR1 and CDR2 sequences are MNHNS and SASEGT. Trimming stripped 6 bases from V and 9 bases from J, with 15 bases between. CDR3 coding DNA: TGTGCCAGCAGGGGCCTTGCAATGAGCATTCAGTACTTC. This translates into CASRGLAMSIQYF.

The chain links TRBV29-1 to TRBJ1-3; perhaps TRBD1 as D (5 bases). The CDR3 loop spans 16 amino acids. V was cut by 0 bases and J by 5 bases, with 17 bases left in between. The V gene's germline CDR1 is SQVTM and CDR2 ANQGSEA. CDR3 in DNA: TGCAGCGTTGAAGAGGTGGGGCGGGAAAGGCGAAACACCATATATTTT. Encoded protein: CSVEEVGRERRNTIYF. The entire variable domain, with the rest obtained from reference TRBV29-1 and TRBJ1-3, is as follows: SAVISQKPSRDICQRGTSLTIQCQVDSQVTMMFWYRQQPGQSLTLIATANQGSEATYESGFVIDKFPISRPNLTFSTLTVSNMSPEDSSIYLCSVEEVGRERRNTIYFGEGSWLTVV.

The V gene is TRBV20-1, the J gene TRBJ2-4; 10 nucleotides agree with TRBD2. Germline V gene sequence: CDR1 DFQATT, CDR2 SNEGSKA (reference sequence). The CDR3 has 17 amino acids. The ends lost 3 bases at V and 3 bases at J; junction bases unmatched: 11. In nucleotides, the CDR3 is TGCAGTGCTAGTTCCAGCGGGAGGGCCTCGGGCAAAAACATTCAGTACTTC. Its translation is CSASSSGRASGKNIQYF.

V usage is TRBV15 and J usage is TRBJ1-1; D possibly corresponds to TRBD1 (6 bases). Per germline, CDR1 LNHNV and CDR2 YYDKDF (reference sequence). V was shortened by 8 bases and J by 1 base, with 17 bases between the two germline ends. The CDR3 loop spans 15 amino acids. The CDR3 protein is CATETGLTGNTEAFF. In DNA, the CDR3 is TGTGCCACCGAGACAGGCTTGACGGGGAACACTGAAGCTTTCTTT.